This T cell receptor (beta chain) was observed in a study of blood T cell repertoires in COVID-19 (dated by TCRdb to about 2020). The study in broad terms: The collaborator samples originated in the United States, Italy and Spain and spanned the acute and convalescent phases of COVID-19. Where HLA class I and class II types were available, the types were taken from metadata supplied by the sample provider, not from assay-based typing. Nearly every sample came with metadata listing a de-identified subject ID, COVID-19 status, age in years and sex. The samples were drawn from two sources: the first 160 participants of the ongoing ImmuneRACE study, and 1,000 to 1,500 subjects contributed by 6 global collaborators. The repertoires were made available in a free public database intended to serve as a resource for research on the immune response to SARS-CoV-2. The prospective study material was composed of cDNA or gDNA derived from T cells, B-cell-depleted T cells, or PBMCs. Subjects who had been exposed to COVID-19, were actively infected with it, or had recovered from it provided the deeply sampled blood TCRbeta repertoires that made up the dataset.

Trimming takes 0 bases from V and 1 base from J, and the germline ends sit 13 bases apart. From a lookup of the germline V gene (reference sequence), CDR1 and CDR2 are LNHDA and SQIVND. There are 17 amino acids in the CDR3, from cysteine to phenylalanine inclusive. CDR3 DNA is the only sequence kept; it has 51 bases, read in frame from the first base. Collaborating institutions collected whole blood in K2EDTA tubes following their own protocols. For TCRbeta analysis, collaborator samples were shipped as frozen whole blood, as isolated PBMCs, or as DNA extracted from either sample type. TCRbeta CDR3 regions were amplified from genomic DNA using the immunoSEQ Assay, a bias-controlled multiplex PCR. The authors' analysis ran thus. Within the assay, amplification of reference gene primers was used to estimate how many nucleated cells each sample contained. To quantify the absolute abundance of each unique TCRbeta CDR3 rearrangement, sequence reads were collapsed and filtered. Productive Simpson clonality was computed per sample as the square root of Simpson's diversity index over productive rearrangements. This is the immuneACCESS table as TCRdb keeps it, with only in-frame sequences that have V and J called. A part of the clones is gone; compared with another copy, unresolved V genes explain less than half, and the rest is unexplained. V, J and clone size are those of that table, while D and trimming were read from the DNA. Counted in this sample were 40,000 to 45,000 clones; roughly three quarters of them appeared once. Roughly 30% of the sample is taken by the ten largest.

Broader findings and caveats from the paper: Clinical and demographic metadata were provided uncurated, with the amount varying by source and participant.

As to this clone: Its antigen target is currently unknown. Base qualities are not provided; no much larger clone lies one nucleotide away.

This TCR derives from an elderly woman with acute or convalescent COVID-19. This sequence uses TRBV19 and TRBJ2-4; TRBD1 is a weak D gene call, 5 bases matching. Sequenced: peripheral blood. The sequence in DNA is TGTGCCAGTAGTATAGAAGACAGACCCTATGCCAAAAACATTCAGTACTTC. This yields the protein CASSIEDRPYAKNIQYF.